A selection of T cell receptor beta chains follows, all from one sample in a study of vaccination and CD4 T cells after COVID-19. MiXCR, applied by TCRdb to the PCR reads, yields one record per CDR3 protein. The sample has about 16,000 distinct CDR3 sequences, around 46% seen once. The antigens of these receptors remain unknown. Input material: CD4+ T cells from blood, cultured in vitro. The receptors come from a human donor who had recovered from COVID-19. Both conserved end residues are part of each CDR3. The D gene is left open where the match is weak. Clone size is not always given. Where it is, it says once, few, many or a class for expanded clones.

j_call	clone_size	cdr3_length	d_call	v_call	cdr3_aa	cdr3_nt
TRBJ2-4	-	14	-	TRBV7-2	CASSLGGNKNIQYF	TGTGCCAGCAGCTTGGGCGGGAACAAAAACATTCAGTACTTC
TRBJ1-1	-	13	-	TRBV20-1	CSASSDPNTEAFF	TGCAGTGCTTCCAGCGATCCGAACACTGAAGCTTTCTTT
TRBJ1-1	-	14	-	TRBV7-8	CASSSRGSTTEAFF	TGTGCCAGCAGCTCCCGGGGGTCGACCACTGAAGCTTTCTTT
TRBJ1-5	few	20	-	TRBV19	CARGTQVRGQMVYSNQPQHF	TGTGCCAGGGGGACCCAGGTTCGAGGCCAGATGGTTTATAGCAATCAGCCCCAGCATTTT
TRBJ2-5	-	16	-	TRBV4-2	CASSQGGEGVGETQYF	TGTGCCAGCAGCCAAGGGGGCGAGGGGGTTGGGGAGACCCAGTACTTC
TRBJ2-3	-	14	-	TRBV5-1	CASSLVIQGDTQYF	TGCGCCAGCAGCTTGGTCATACAGGGAGATACGCAGTATTTT
TRBJ1-1	-	11	-	TRBV19	CASSIREKAFF	TGTGCCAGTAGTATAAGGGAAAAAGCTTTCTTT
TRBJ1-1	-	15	-	TRBV20-1	CSARFPGTMNTEAFF	TGCAGTGCTAGATTCCCCGGGACAATGAACACTGAAGCTTTCTTT
TRBJ2-1	-	11	-	TRBV7-2	CASSLGSEQFF	TGTGCCAGCAGCTTAGGGAGTGAGCAGTTCTTC
TRBJ2-7	-	11	-	TRBV20-1	CSATLAYEQYF	TGCAGTGCGACCCTAGCCTACGAGCAGTACTTC
TRBJ1-1	-	15	-	TRBV11-3	CASSLASLPNTEAFF	TGTGCCAGCAGCTTAGCCAGCCTGCCGAACACTGAAGCTTTCTTT
TRBJ1-1	-	13	TRBD1	TRBV6-1	CATNDRGNTEAFF	TGTGCCACTAATGACAGGGGAAACACTGAAGCTTTCTTT
TRBJ1-5	-	16	-	TRBV28	CASSSLGGGPHQPQHF	TGTGCCAGCAGTTCCTTGGGGGGAGGGCCCCATCAGCCCCAGCATTTT
TRBJ1-2	-	16	TRBD1	TRBV4-3	CASSQGGQGRAYGYTF	TGCGCCAGCAGCCAAGGTGGACAGGGAAGGGCCTATGGCTACACCTTC
TRBJ1-2	few	13	-	TRBV20-1	CSASGVGWGGYTF	TGCAGTGCTAGTGGCGTGGGGTGGGGTGGCTACACCTTC